This is a list of T cell receptor beta chains from one sample in a study of blood T cells in healthy people across ages. A single record per CDR3 protein comes from TCRdb applying MiXCR to the 5' RACE reads. Seen here are 800,000 or so distinct CDR3 sequences, around 62% observed once, and the top ten hold about a quarter. The sample comprised blood. These receptors all stem from a man aged 25-45 years in good health. Each CDR3 is given with its conserved first and last residue. D genes are given only for firm matches. Size is stated for part of the rows, as once, few or many counts, or as a class when the clone is expanded.

size: -
D: TRBD2
J: TRBJ2-4
V: TRBV6-5
DNA: TGTGTCAGCAGTTACGCTAGCGGGGTATTTGGGCTGACCAAAAACGTTCAGTACTTC
CDR3: CVSSYASGVFGLTKNVQYF

size: -
D: TRBD1
J: TRBJ2-7
V: TRBV7-9
DNA: TGTGCCAGCAGCTTCCCGGACAGGGACAACGAGCAGTACTTC
CDR3: CASSFPDRDNEQYF

size: few
D: TRBD2
J: TRBJ2-3
V: TRBV12-3/TRBV12-4
DNA: TGTGCCAGCAGGGAGACTAGCGGGGGCTCTAGCACAGATACGCAGTATTTT
CDR3: CASRETSGGSSTDTQYF

size: -
D: -
J: TRBJ2-2
V: TRBV9
DNA: TGTGCCAGCAGCCGGTCGGGCGGGGAGCTGTTTTTT
CDR3: CASSRSGGELFF

size: -
D: -
J: TRBJ1-2
V: TRBV15
DNA: TGTGCCACCAGCAGAGATAAGTCCTATGGCTACACCTTC
CDR3: CATSRDKSYGYTF

size: -
D: TRBD1
J: TRBJ1-2
V: TRBV7-9
DNA: TGTGCCAGCACTCTTCCAGGGGGTGGCTACACCTTC
CDR3: CASTLPGGGYTF

size: -
D: TRBD1
J: TRBJ2-5
V: TRBV28
DNA: TGTGCCAGCAGTTCTGGGACAGGCTACCAAGAGACCCAGTACTTC
CDR3: CASSSGTGYQETQYF

size: -
D: -
J: TRBJ1-1
V: TRBV4-1
DNA: TGCGCCAGCAGCCAAGAATTCCGAGACACTGAAGCTTTCTTT
CDR3: CASSQEFRDTEAFF

size: few
D: -
J: TRBJ2-7
V: TRBV5-1
DNA: TGCGCCAGCAGCTTGGATCTCGGACATCGGACCGAGCAGTACTTC
CDR3: CASSLDLGHRTEQYF

size: once
D: -
J: TRBJ1-1
V: TRBV4-3
DNA: TGCGCCAGCAGCCAAGATCTTAGGGCGACTGAAGCTTTCTTT
CDR3: CASSQDLRATEAFF

size: -
D: -
J: TRBJ2-5
V: TRBV9
DNA: TGTGCCAGCAGCGTAGACGTCAGTCAAGAGACCCAGTACTTC
CDR3: CASSVDVSQETQYF

size: -
D: -
J: TRBJ2-7
V: TRBV29-1
DNA: TGCAGCGTTGTCGAAGCGTCCTACGAGCAGTACTTC
CDR3: CSVVEASYEQYF

size: few
D: TRBD2
J: TRBJ2-1
V: TRBV29-1
DNA: TGCAGCACCCGGGACTATCCCTACAATGAGCAGTTCTTC
CDR3: CSTRDYPYNEQFF

size: -
D: -
J: TRBJ1-2
V: TRBV15
DNA: TGTGCCACCAGCAGAGATCCGGGGCCTAACTATGGCTACACCTTC
CDR3: CATSRDPGPNYGYTF

size: -
D: TRBD2
J: TRBJ2-2
V: TRBV6-1
DNA: TGTGCCAGCAGTCCTAGCGGGGGGCAAGGCACGAACACCGGGGAGCTGTTTTTT
CDR3: CASSPSGGQGTNTGELFF

size: -
D: -
J: TRBJ2-7
V: TRBV6-4
DNA: TGTGCCAGCAGCGGGGGCCGGGCCAGAATGCTTTTTTCCTACGAGCAGTACTTC
CDR3: CASSGGRARMLFSYEQYF

size: few
D: -
J: TRBJ2-6
V: TRBV6-5
DNA: TGTGCCAGCAGTTCACGTAGGGACGGGGCCAACGTCCTGACTTTC
CDR3: CASSSRRDGANVLTF

size: -
D: TRBD1
J: TRBJ2-7
V: TRBV27
DNA: TGTGCCAGCAGCCCAGGACAGGGGAACTCCTACGAGCAGTACTTC
CDR3: CASSPGQGNSYEQYF

size: -
D: -
J: TRBJ1-4
V: TRBV7-9
DNA: TGTGCCAGCAGCTTAGTGGGCAGAGAAGCAACTAATGAAAAACTGTTTTTT
CDR3: CASSLVGREATNEKLFF

size: -
D: -
J: TRBJ1-1
V: TRBV14
DNA: TGTGCCAGCAGCCAAGAACTGGGGGTCACTGAAGCTTTCTTT
CDR3: CASSQELGVTEAFF

size: -
D: TRBD2
J: TRBJ2-3
V: TRBV4-3
DNA: TGCGTCAGCAGCCCGGGGCCAACGGGACTAGCAACCGATACGCAGTATTTT
CDR3: CVSSPGPTGLATDTQYF

size: -
D: TRBD2
J: TRBJ2-5
V: TRBV10-3
DNA: TGTGCCATCAGTGAGTCTCCTAGCGGGGGGGCGAAGACCCAGTACTTC
CDR3: CAISESPSGGAKTQYF